The 18 T cell receptor beta chains listed next were all sequenced from one sample in a study of blood T cell repertoires in COVID-19. Sequencing was performed with immunoSEQ multiplex PCR; in TCRdb, only in-frame clones are kept and a portion is missing. In the table there are 100,000 to 150,000 clones, more than 75% of which are singletons. Material for sequencing was peripheral blood. The receptors were sampled from a man between 45 and 60 years old with acute or convalescent COVID-19.

This clone came up once. The chain recombines TRBV10-1 with TRBJ1-3, with 9 bases that match TRBD1. V shed 6 bases, J shed 0 bases, and the junction held 3 bases outside the gene matches. Germline V lookup: CDR1 WNHNN, CDR2 SYGVQD (reference sequence). CDR3 size: 15 residues. The CDR3, as DNA: TGCGCCAGCAGCGGGGACAGGGTCTCTGGAAACACCATATATTTT. Translated: CASSGDRVSGNTIYF.

The chain couples TRBV30 to TRBJ1-2; D might be TRBD1 (5 bases). The ends were cut back, 3 bases at V and 7 bases at J, with 12 bases in the middle. The CDR3 extends over 12 amino acids. Germline lookup yields CDR1 GTSNPN and CDR2 SVGIG (reference sequence). The CDR3 spells CAWSDGAGGYTF. The DNA of the CDR3 is TGTGCCTGGAGCGATGGGGCCGGTGGCTACACCTTC.

V usage is TRBV19 and J usage is TRBJ1-1; perhaps TRBD1 as D (6 bases). CDR1 is LNHDA and CDR2 is SQIVND in the germline V gene (reference sequence). The CDR3 length is 13 residues. V lost 8 bases and J 1 base, leaving 11 bases between the germline ends. Written as DNA, the CDR3 is TGTGCCAGTGGTGGGACACCGAACACTGAAGCTTTCTTT. Its protein product is CASGGTPNTEAFF.

A single count supports this clone. The chain joins TRBV9 to TRBJ1-1; D remains ambiguous. The CDR3 sequence is 11 residues long. CDR1 is SGDLS and CDR2 is YYNGEE in the germline V gene. V was cut by 3 bases and J by 4 bases, with 4 bases left in between. The CDR3 region is CASSDGTEAFF. The CDR3 DNA sequence: TGTGCCAGCAGCGACGGCACTGAAGCTTTCTTT.

The chain combines TRBV3-1 (or the pseudogene TRBV3-2) with TRBJ2-4; 12 bases fit TRBD1. The V gene's germline CDR1 is LGHDT and CDR2 YNNKEL (reference sequence). The CDR3 length is 15 residues. Trimming removed 3 bases from V and 7 bases from J; junction bases left unmatched: 4. The CDR3 loop is CASSQGQGAGNIQYF. Written as DNA, the CDR3 is TGTGCCAGCAGCCAGGGACAGGGGGCCGGGAACATTCAGTACTTC.

The chain combines TRBV5-6 with TRBJ1-2, with 7 bases identical to TRBD1. Germline-derived CDR1 and CDR2 are SGHDT and YYEEEE. This CDR3 has 15 residues. Unmatched junction bases numbered 9, after V lost 2 bases and J lost 5 bases. This chain's CDR3 is CASSFSTGEMYGYTF. CDR3 DNA: TGTGCCAGCAGCTTCTCTACAGGGGAAATGTATGGCTACACCTTC.

This chain links TRBV6-6 with TRBJ1-1; D may be TRBD1 (5 bases). This CDR3 region has 13 residues. The germline V gene encodes CDR1 MNHNY and CDR2 SVGAGI (reference sequence). The V and J ends lost 5 bases and 1 base respectively, with 8 bases between them. The CDR3 DNA is TGTGCCAGCAGTGGCGACAGGAACACTGAAGCTTTCTTT. It specifies CASSGDRNTEAFF.

The chain joins TRBV10-3 to TRBJ1-2, with 12 bases matching TRBD1. From germline, CDR1 is ENHRY and CDR2 SYGVKD. V dropped 6 bases and J dropped 3; count of bases not matched to a gene: 2. This CDR3 region has 14 residues. Written as DNA, the CDR3 is TGTGCCATCAGCGGGACAGGGGGCGACTATGGCTACACCTTC. Protein product: CAISGTGGDYGYTF.

V is TRBV6-1 and J is TRBJ2-3; TRBD2 matches 9 bases. Germline-derived CDR1 and CDR2 are MNHNS and SASEGT. Unmatched junction bases numbered 3, after V lost 3 bases and J lost 2 bases. The CDR3 totals 15 residues. The CDR3: CASSDASGNTDTQYF. The CDR3 region has the DNA TGTGCCAGCAGTGATGCTAGCGGGAACACAGATACGCAGTATTTT.

The chain joins TRBV7-9 to TRBJ2-2; no firm D call. This CDR3 is built from 13 residues. V was cut by 3 bases and J by 6 bases, with 8 bases left in between. CDR1 SEHNR and CDR2 FQNEAQ come from the germline V gene (reference sequence). CDR3 protein: CASSFPFAGELFF. The DNA for the CDR3 is TGTGCCAGCAGCTTCCCTTTTGCCGGGGAGCTGTTTTTT.

The chain links TRBV5-1 to TRBJ2-2; tentatively, D is TRBD2 (6 bases). Trimming left V 2 bases short and J 8 bases short, with 19 bases between. Germline-derived CDR1 and CDR2 are SGHRS and YFSETQ. This CDR3 is 16 amino acids long. Here the CDR3 reads CASSLSGLQVLGELFF. The CDR3 coding sequence is TGCGCCAGCAGCTTATCGGGACTCCAAGTTCTTGGGGAGCTGTTTTTT.

In its sample, this clone was seen once. The chain recombines TRBV5-4 with TRBJ2-7; 12 nucleotides agree with TRBD2. V gave up 4 bases and J gave up 3 bases; unmatched junction bases: 8. CDR1 and CDR2 (germline): SGHNT, YYREEE (reference sequence). The CDR3 extends over 16 amino acids. The CDR3 coding sequence is TGTGCCAGCAGCCCCGGACTAGCGGGAATTATCTACGAGCAGTACTTC. It translates to CASSPGLAGIIYEQYF.

The chain uses TRBV5-1 and TRBJ1-1, with TRBD1 matching over 8 bases. This CDR3 has 14 residues. The germline V gene encodes CDR1 SGHRS and CDR2 YFSETQ. The J segment lost 3 bases and the V segment lost 6 bases, leaving 7 bases of the junction unmatched. As DNA, the CDR3 is TGCGCCAGCACTAAGGACAGGGCCGACACTGAAGCTTTCTTT. Its protein is CASTKDRADTEAFF.

The chain recombines TRBV10-3 with TRBJ2-3; 16 nucleotides agree with TRBD2. Germline V gene data show CDR1 as ENHRY and CDR2 as SYGVKD. This CDR3 has 18 residues. V shed 8 bases, J shed 5 bases, and the junction held 13 bases outside the gene matches. CDR3 sequence (DNA): TGTGCCATCGGCGGAGCCGGGACTAGCGGGAGGGCCGGAGATACGCAGTATTTT. The encoded protein is CAIGGAGTSGRAGDTQYF.

J is TRBJ1-2 and V is TRBV7-9; no clear D gene. The CDR3 totals 11 residues. V was cut by 0 bases and J by 11 bases, with 7 bases left in between. CDR1 SEHNR and CDR2 FQNEAQ come from the germline V gene (reference sequence). CDR3 sequence: CASSLALFYTF. CDR3 nucleotide sequence: TGTGCCAGCAGCTTAGCTCTCTTTTACACCTTC.

This clone has only one observation. The J gene is TRBJ2-3, the V gene TRBV5-1; no reliable D call. V was pared by 2 bases and J by 2 bases, with 12 bases between. Germline loops: CDR1 SGHRS, CDR2 YFSETQ. The length of the CDR3 is 15 residues. The CDR3 loop is CASSFWRSLTDTQYF. The CDR3 nucleotides read TGCGCCAGCAGCTTCTGGCGGTCCCTCACAGATACGCAGTATTTT.

V usage is TRBV28 and J usage is TRBJ2-1; a possible D gene is TRBD1 (6 bases). The length of the CDR3 is 15 residues. Trimming shortened V by 7 bases and J by 0 bases, and 13 bases separated the two germline ends. CDR1 is MDHEN and CDR2 is SYDVKM in the germline V gene. CDR3 DNA: TGTGCCAGCACCGATCAGGGGAGCTCCTACAATGAGCAGTTCTTC. Translating gives CASTDQGSSYNEQFF.

The chain couples TRBV21-1 to TRBJ2-2; the table calls TRBD1, which could not be checked here. TRBV21-1 is noted as a pseudogene. CDR3 length: 17 amino acids. For the CDR3, the DNA is TGTGCCAGCAGCAAAAGGAGGGGGACAGGTTTCACCGGGGAGCTGTTTTTT. Translation: CASSKRRGTGFTGELFF.